This T cell receptor beta chain was sequenced during a study of shared clonotypes between healthy human individuals. An assay was performed, and its level was deep. Assay used: immunoSEQ multiplex PCR; TCRdb lists only in-frame clones, some missing. The table shows 640,000 or so clones, with roughly 78% occurring only once. The length of the CDR3 is 15 residues. Germline lookup yields CDR1 SGHAT and CDR2 FQNNGV. V was clipped by 6 bases and J by 8 bases, with 22 bases between them. The clonotype comes from a woman aged 25 to 45 in good health. The genes are TRBV11-2 and TRBJ1-2; perhaps TRBD1 as D (5 bases). Sequencing was performed on memory CD4+ T cells sorted from blood. Sample subset: CD45RA-negative fraction. The DNA for the CDR3 is TGTGCCAGCAGTTCCTCCCTCTCGGGGGGAGGAGGCTACACCTTC. It codes for CASSSSLSGGGGYTF.